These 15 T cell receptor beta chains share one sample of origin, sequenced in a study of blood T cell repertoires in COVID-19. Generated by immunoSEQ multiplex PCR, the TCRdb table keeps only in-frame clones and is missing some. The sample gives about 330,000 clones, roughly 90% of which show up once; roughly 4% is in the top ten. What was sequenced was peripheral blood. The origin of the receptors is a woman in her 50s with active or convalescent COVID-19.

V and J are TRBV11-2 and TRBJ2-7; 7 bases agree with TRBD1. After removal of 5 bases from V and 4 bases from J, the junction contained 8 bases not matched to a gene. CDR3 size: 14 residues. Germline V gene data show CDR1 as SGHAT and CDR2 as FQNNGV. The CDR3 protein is CASSQTGNKYEQYF. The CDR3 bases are TGTGCCAGCAGCCAGACAGGGAATAAGTACGAGCAGTACTTC.

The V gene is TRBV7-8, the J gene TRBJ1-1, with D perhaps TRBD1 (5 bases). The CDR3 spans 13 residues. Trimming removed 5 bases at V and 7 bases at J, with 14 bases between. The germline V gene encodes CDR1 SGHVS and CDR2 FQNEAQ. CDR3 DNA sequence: TGTGCCAGCAGCCTACCCCCGGGGGGTGAAGCTTTCTTT. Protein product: CASSLPPGGEAFF. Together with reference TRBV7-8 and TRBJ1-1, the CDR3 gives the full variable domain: GAGVSQSPRYKVAKRGQDVALRCDPISGHVSLFWYQQALGQGPEFLTYFQNEAQLDKSGLPSDRFFAERPEGSVSTLKIQRTQQEDSAVYLCASSLPPGGEAFFGQGTRLTVV.

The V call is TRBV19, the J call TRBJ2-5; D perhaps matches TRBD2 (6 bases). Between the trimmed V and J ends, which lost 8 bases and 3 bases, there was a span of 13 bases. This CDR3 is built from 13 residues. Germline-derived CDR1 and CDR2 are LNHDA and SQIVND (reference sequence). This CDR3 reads CASGWGLKETQYF. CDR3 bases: TGTGCCAGTGGGTGGGGACTCAAAGAGACCCAGTACTTC.

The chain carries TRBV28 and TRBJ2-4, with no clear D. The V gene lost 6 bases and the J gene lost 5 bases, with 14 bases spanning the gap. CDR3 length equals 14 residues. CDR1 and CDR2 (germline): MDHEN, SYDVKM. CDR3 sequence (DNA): TGTGCCAGCAGCCGTGCCGGCGGTCAAAACATTCAGTACTTC. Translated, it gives CASSRAGGQNIQYF.

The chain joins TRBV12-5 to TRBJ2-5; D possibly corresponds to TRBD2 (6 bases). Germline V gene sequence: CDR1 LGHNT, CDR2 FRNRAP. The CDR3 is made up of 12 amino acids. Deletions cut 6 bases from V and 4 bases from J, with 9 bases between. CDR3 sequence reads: CASGTGRETQYF. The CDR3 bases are TGTGCTAGTGGGACCGGGAGAGAGACCCAGTACTTC.

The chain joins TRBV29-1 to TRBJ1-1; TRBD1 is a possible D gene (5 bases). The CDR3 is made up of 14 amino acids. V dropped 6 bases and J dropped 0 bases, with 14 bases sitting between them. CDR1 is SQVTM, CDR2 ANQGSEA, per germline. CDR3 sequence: CSVTQGNMNTEAFF. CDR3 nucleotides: TGCAGCGTGACTCAGGGTAACATGAACACTGAAGCTTTCTTT. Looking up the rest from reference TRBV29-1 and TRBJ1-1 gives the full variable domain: SAVISQKPSRDICQRGTSLTIQCQVDSQVTMMFWYRQQPGQSLTLIATANQGSEATYESGFVIDKFPISRPNLTFSTLTVSNMSPEDSSIYLCSVTQGNMNTEAFFGQGTRLTVV.

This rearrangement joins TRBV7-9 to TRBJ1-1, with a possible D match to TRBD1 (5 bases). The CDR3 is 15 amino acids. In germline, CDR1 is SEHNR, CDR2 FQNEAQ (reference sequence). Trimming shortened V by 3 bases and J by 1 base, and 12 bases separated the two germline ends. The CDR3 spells CASSLAGVQNTEAFF. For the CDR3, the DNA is TGTGCCAGCAGCTTGGCGGGGGTGCAGAACACTGAAGCTTTCTTT.

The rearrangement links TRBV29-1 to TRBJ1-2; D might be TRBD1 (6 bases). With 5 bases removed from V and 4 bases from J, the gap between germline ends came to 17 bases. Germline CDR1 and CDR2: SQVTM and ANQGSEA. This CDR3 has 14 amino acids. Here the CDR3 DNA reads TGCAGCGTTCTCCCCCCACAGGGATTCTATGGCTACACCTTC. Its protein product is CSVLPPQGFYGYTF.

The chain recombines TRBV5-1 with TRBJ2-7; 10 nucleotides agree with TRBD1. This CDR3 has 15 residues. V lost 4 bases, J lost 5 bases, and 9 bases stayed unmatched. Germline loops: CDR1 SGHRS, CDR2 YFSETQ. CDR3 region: CASSQSGTGADEQYF. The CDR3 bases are TGCGCCAGCAGCCAGTCCGGGACAGGGGCCGACGAGCAGTACTTC.

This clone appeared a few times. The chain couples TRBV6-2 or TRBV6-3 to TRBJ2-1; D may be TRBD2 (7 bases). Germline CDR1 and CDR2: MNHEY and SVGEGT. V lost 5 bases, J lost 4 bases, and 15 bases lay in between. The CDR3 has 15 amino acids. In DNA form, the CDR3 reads TGTGCCAGCAGTGGCCGGGGGGCGGGTTACAATGAGCAGTTCTTC. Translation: CASSGRGAGYNEQFF.

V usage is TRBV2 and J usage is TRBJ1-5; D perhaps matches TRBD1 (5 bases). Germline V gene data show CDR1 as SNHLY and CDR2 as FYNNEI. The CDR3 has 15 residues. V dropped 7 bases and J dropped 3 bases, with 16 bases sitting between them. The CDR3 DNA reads TGTGCCAGCACCTGGGGGAGGACCCTCAATCAGCCCCAGCATTTT. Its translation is CASTWGRTLNQPQHF.

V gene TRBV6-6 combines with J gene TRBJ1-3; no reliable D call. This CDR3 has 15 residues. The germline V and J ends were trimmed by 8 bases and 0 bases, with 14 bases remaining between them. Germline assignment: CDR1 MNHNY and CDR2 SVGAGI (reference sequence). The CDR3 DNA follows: TGTGCCAGCGGAGCTGGAGAGCGCTCTGGAAACACCATATATTTT. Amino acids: CASGAGERSGNTIYF.

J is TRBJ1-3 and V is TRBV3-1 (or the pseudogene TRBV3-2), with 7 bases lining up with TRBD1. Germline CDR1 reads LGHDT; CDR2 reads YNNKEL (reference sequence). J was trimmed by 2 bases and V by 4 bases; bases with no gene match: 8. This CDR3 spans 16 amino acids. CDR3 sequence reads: CASSRTQGTAGNTIYF. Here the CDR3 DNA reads TGTGCCAGCAGCCGTACACAGGGGACGGCTGGAAACACCATATATTTT.

The CDR3 reads CATRRQGLNGYTF. The DNA of the CDR3 is TGTGCCACAAGGCGACAGGGGTTGAATGGCTACACCTTC. V is TRBV19 and J is TRBJ1-2; 8 bases line up with TRBD1. This CDR3 contains 13 residues. The germline V gene has CDR1 LNHDA and CDR2 SQIVND (reference sequence). J was trimmed by 6 bases and V by 10 bases; bases with no gene match: 10. The full variable domain, with the rest looked up from reference TRBV19 and TRBJ1-2, is DGGITQSPKYLFRKEGQNVTLSCEQNLNHDAMYWYRQDPGQGLRLIYYSQIVNDFQKGDIAEGYSVSREKKESFPLTVTSAQKNPTAFYLCATRRQGLNGYTFGSGTRLTVV.

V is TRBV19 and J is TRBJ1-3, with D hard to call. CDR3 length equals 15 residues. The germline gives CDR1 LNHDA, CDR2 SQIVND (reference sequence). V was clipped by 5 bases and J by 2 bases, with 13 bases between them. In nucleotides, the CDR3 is TGTGCCAGTAGTGACAACGGGGTTGCTGGAAACACCATATATTTT. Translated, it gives CASSDNGVAGNTIYF.